The T cell receptor (beta chain) described here comes from a study of T cells in Graves' hyperthyroidism and ophthalmopathy. RNA transcripts yielded amplified TCR beta CDR3 regions. Using the HTBI primer set, a first-round RT-PCR was run on the TCR CDR3. One entry per CDR3 protein, called by TCRdb with MiXCR from the multiplex PCR reads. The table records fewer than 600,000 distinct CDR3 sequences, 12% to 15% of them present only once. V gave up 4 bases and J gave up 1 base; unmatched junction bases: 12. The germline gives CDR1 ENHRY, CDR2 SYGVKD. This CDR3 is built from 18 residues. Many counts were recorded for this clonotype. Patients aged 18 to 65 with hyperthyroidism were newly diagnosed, with duration under 2 months. Lactation, pregnancy, other autoimmune disease or uncontrolled infection excluded patients.

The J gene is TRBJ2-7, the V gene TRBV10-3, with TRBD2 identical over 11 bases. The sequence was collected from a woman between 35 and 50 years old with Graves' hyperthyroidism. Sequencing used blood. CDR3 in amino acids: CAISANRKTSGSSYEQYF. The CDR3 DNA is TGTGCCATCAGTGCCAACAGGAAAACTAGCGGGAGTTCCTACGAGCAGTACTTC.